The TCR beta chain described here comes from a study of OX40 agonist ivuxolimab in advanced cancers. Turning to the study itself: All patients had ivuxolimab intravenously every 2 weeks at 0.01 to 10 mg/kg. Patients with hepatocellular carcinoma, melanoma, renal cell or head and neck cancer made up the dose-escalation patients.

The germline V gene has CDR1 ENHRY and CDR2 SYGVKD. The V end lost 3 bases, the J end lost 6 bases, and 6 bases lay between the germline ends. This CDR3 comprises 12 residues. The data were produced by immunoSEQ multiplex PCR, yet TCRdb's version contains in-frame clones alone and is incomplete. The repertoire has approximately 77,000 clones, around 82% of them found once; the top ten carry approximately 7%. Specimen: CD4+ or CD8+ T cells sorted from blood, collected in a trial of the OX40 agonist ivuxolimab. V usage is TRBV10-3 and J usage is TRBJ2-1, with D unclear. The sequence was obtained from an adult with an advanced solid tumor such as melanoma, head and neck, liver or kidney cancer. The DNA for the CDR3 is TGTGCCATCAGTGAAAGCATCAATGAGCAGTTCTTC. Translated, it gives CAISESINEQFF.